This T cell receptor beta chain was obtained from a study of T cells in Graves' hyperthyroidism and ophthalmopathy. J was trimmed by 7 bases and V by 3 bases; bases with no gene match: 2. Germline V gives CDR1 KGHDR, CDR2 SFDVKD. This CDR3 region has 13 residues. RNA transcripts were the template for amplifying TCR beta CDR3 regions. Primed by the HTBI set, a first-round RT-PCR was run on the TCR CDR3. Using its own MiXCR run on the multiplex PCR reads, TCRdb lists one record per CDR3 protein. The data show 250,000 to 350,000 distinct CDR3 sequences, with around 16% seen just once and 33% held by the top ten. This clonotype was observed a few times.

The chain joins TRBV24-1 to TRBJ2-1; 7 bases align to TRBD2. The receptor's source is a man aged 25-45 years with Graves' hyperthyroidism. Sequencing was done on a sample of blood. This chain's CDR3 is CATSDGGDNEQFF. The CDR3 coding sequence is TGTGCCACCAGTGATGGGGGGGATAATGAGCAGTTCTTC.